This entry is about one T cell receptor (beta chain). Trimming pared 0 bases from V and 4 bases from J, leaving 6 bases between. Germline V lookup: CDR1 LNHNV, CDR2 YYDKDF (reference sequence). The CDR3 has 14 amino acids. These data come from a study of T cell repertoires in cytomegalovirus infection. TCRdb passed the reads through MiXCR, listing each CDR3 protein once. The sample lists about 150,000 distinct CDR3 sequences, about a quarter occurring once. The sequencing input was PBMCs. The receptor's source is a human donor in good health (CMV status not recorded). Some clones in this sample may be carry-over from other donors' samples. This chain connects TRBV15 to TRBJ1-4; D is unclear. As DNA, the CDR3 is TGTGCCACCAGCAGAGATCCAGATAATGAAAAACTGTTTTTT. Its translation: CATSRDPDNEKLFF.